The sequence of this T cell receptor (beta chain) was determined in a study of T-cell memory formation after mild COVID-19. Study in general: TCR clustering was largely donor specific. General study findings and limits: Contracting CD8+ clones were enriched in EMRA, CD4+ mainly in CM and EM.

This clonotype has more than one count but fewer than ten. As yet, its antigen is unknown. From the 5' RACE reads, TCRdb called clonotypes with MiXCR, one entry per CDR3 protein. The repertoire includes roughly 110,000 distinct CDR3 sequences, 9.5% to 15% of them detected once, and approximately 30% sits in the top ten. The V gene lost 5 bases and the J gene lost 1 base, with 12 bases spanning the gap. Germline-derived CDR1 and CDR2 are SEHNR and FQNEAQ (reference sequence). CDR3 length: 14 residues. The chain joins TRBV7-9 to TRBJ2-7; the D gene is possibly TRBD1 (5 bases). Specimen: PBMCs or a T cell subset sorted from them (not recorded which). The clonotype originates from an adult woman who had mild COVID-19 (a few samples of this study predate the infection). Cell type and time point are not known. CDR3 loop: CASSLPQGSYEQYF. The CDR3 region has the DNA TGTGCCAGCAGCCTCCCCCAGGGATCCTACGAGCAGTACTTC.